This TCR beta chain emerged from a study of CXCR3-negative and CXCR3-positive naive CD8 T cells. Overall study context: The dataset comprises roughly 140 million TRB reads in total, with about 1.5 +/- 0.3 million reads per library. Overall study findings and caveats: CXCR3-positive naive cells had more hydrophobic TRB CDR3s than CXCR3-negative naive cells.

UMI-labeled 5' RACE TRB cDNA libraries were prepared from the cells. TCRdb reprocessed the 5' RACE reads and keeps a single row for each CDR3 protein, giving no DNA. The ten top clones account for 1.6%, within a sample of roughly 40,000 distinct CDR3 sequences. To note about this clonotype: The target antigen is unknown.

Cells classed as naive CD8+ T cells were CD45RO-CCR7+CD27+CD95-. The receptor was isolated from a human donor in good health. Some clones in this sample may be carry-over from other donors' samples. Sequenced material: naive CXCR3- CD8+ T cells from blood. Noted subset: CD45RO-CCR7+CD27+CD95- naive CD8+ T cells lacking CXCR3 (TNR3-).

The CDR3 sequence is CASSHSGGVTDEQYF. The chain uses TRBV21-1 and TRBJ2-1; lacking DNA, the TRBD1 call made by TCRdb goes unchecked. TRBV21-1 is deemed a pseudogene. The CDR3 runs 15 residues.